The next 32 T cell receptor beta chains were all read from a single sample in a study of blood T cells in healthy people across ages. Together with a sample-barcoded 5' primer, a J-beta primer mix was included in a second PCR lasting roughly 6 to 12 cycles. From the 5' RACE reads, TCRdb called clonotypes with MiXCR, one entry per CDR3 protein. The sample has 850,000 to 1,000,000 distinct CDR3 sequences, around 54% seen once. The sample taken for sequencing was blood. The origin of the receptors is a woman in her sixties in good health.

This chain links TRBV6-6 with TRBJ2-5; D not resolved. The better agreement between TRBJ2-7 and the DNA end casts doubt on the J call. CDR1 is MNHNY, CDR2 SVGAGI, per germline (reference sequence). This CDR3 has 12 amino acids. CDR3 sequence: CASSYGLTEQYF. DNA for the CDR3: TGTGCCAGCAGTTACGGGCTAACCGAGCAGTACTTC.

This clonotype has ten or more counts. J is TRBJ2-3 and V is TRBV5-1, with D uncertain. This CDR3 spans 11 amino acids. Trimming removed 0 bases from V and 5 bases from J, with 1 base in between. Germline CDR1 and CDR2: SGHRS and YFSETQ. CDR3 nucleotide sequence: TGCGCCAGCAGCTTGGAAGATACGCAGTATTTT. This gives the protein CASSLEDTQYF.

The table lists this clonotype with a few counts. The chain uses TRBV20-1 and TRBJ1-5, with 8 bases matching TRBD1. CDR3 length: 14 amino acids. With 2 bases clipped from V and 2 bases from J, the junction kept 2 bases outside the gene matches. In germline, CDR1 is DFQATT, CDR2 SNEGSKA (reference sequence). CDR3 sequence reads: CSARLTGGNQPQHF. For the CDR3, the DNA is TGCAGTGCTAGACTGACAGGGGGCAATCAGCCCCAGCATTTT.

The rearrangement joins TRBV4-1 to TRBJ2-7; D may be TRBD1 or TRBD2 (5 bases each). With 1 base removed from V and 1 base from J, the gap between germline ends came to 14 bases. The CDR3 loop spans 16 amino acids. Germline-derived CDR1 and CDR2 are MGHRA and YSYEKL. For the CDR3, the DNA is TGCGCCAGCAGCCAAGGTCCTCGGGGCCAGTCCTACGAGCAGTACTTC. This sequence encodes CASSQGPRGQSYEQYF.

In this sample, this clonotype turned up a few times. A read error may produce the germline difference seen at one junction end. This chain links TRBV15 with TRBJ2-5; 9 bases map to TRBD1. The CDR3 is made up of 13 amino acids. The germline V gene encodes CDR1 LNHNV and CDR2 YYDKDF (reference sequence). The CDR3 bases are TGTGCCAGCAGCCGGGACAGGGCCATTGTCCAGTACTTC. Protein product: CASSRDRAIVQYF.

This clonotype was found a few times. The V gene is TRBV2, the J gene TRBJ2-7; 7 nucleotides line up with TRBD2. Germline-derived CDR1 and CDR2 are SNHLY and FYNNEI. The junction had 11 bases not matched to a gene; V was cut back by 8 bases and J by 7 bases. The CDR3 runs 13 residues. The CDR3, as DNA: TGTGCCAGCTGGGACGGGGGGAGGAATGAGCAGTACTTC. Protein sequence: CASWDGGRNEQYF. Full variable domain (remainder filled in from reference TRBV2 and TRBJ2-7): EPEVTQTPSHQVTQMGQEVILRCVPISNHLYFYWYRQILGQKVEFLVSFYNNEISEKSEIFDDQFSVERPDGSNFTLKIRSTKLEDSAMYFCASWDGGRNEQYFGPGTRLTVT.

This sequence joins TRBV10-3 and TRBJ2-3; 14 bases fit TRBD2. V lost 4 bases, J lost 1 base, and 7 bases stayed unmatched. The CDR3 contains 18 residues. The germline CDR1 and CDR2 sequences are ENHRY and SYGVKD. In nucleotides, the CDR3 is TGTGCCATCAGTGTAGGGGGGACTAGCGGGAGAGGCACAGATACGCAGTATTTT. Its translation: CAISVGGTSGRGTDTQYF.

The rearrangement joins TRBV7-9 to TRBJ1-2; no reliable D call. The length of the CDR3 is 14 residues. The V gene's germline CDR1 is SEHNR and CDR2 FQNEAQ (reference sequence). V lost 5 bases and J 8 bases, leaving 18 bases between the germline ends. CDR3 bases: TGTGCCAGCAGCGGTTACCCAACCCAAGAGGGCTACACCTTC. Translation: CASSGYPTQEGYTF.

With respect to this clonotype: The DNA is omitted, as the CDR3 cannot be located on it reliably, and the CDR3 follows TCRdb's listing. The chain is built from TRBV21-1 and TRBJ1-5; the D call of TRBD1 is as the table states it, not checked on the DNA. TRBV21-1 represents a pseudogene. From its first to its last residue, the CDR3 has 17 amino acids. The chain's CDR3 is CASSKDWAAGAGQPQHF.

The genes are TRBV27 and TRBJ1-1; D perhaps matches TRBD1 (6 bases). Between the trimmed V and J ends, which lost 2 bases and 4 bases, there was a span of 11 bases. The CDR3 has 14 residues. Per the germline V gene, CDR1 is MNHEY and CDR2 is SMNVEV (reference sequence). Here the CDR3 reads CASSLMGASTEAFF. DNA of the CDR3: TGTGCCAGCAGTTTAATGGGGGCGAGCACTGAAGCTTTCTTT.

The chain joins TRBV28 to TRBJ2-5, with D tentatively TRBD1 or TRBD2 (6 bases each). Germline lookup yields CDR1 MDHEN and CDR2 SYDVKM. The CDR3 extends over 14 amino acids. Deletions cut 2 bases from V and 11 bases from J, with 18 bases between. CDR3 coding DNA: TGTGCCAGCAGTTTAGGGGGGCACCTACGAGGGCAGTACTTC. It translates to CASSLGGHLRGQYF.

This clonotype was detected many times. This chain connects TRBV7-2 to TRBJ2-7; 12 bases map to TRBD2. Germline CDR1 is SGHTA and CDR2 is FQGNSA. V lost 5 bases, J lost 0 bases, and 2 bases stayed unmatched. The CDR3 sequence is 15 residues long. In nucleotides, the CDR3 is TGTGCCAGCAGCCCGACTAGCGGGGGCTCCTACGAGCAGTACTTC. Amino acids: CASSPTSGGSYEQYF. The entire variable domain, with the rest obtained from reference TRBV7-2 and TRBJ2-7, is as follows: GAGVSQSPSNKVTEKGKDVELRCDPISGHTALYWYRQSLGQGLEFLIYFQGNSAPDKSGLPSDRFSAERTGGSVSTLTIQRTQQEDSAVYLCASSPTSGGSYEQYFGPGTRLTVT.

This clonotype was seen more than once but under ten times. The V and J genes are TRBV2 and TRBJ1-6; the match to TRBD1 covers 8 bases. This CDR3 region has 14 residues. V shed 6 bases, J shed 10 bases, and the junction held 8 bases outside the gene matches. Germline CDR1 SNHLY, CDR2 FYNNEI. CDR3 DNA: TGTGCCAGCAGCCCCGACAGGGGATGGTCACCCCTCCACTTT. Translated, it gives CASSPDRGWSPLHF.

This clonotype was detected a few times. This chain uses TRBV7-9 with TRBJ2-7; D not certain. The DNA end is a closer match to TRBJ2-5, so the J assignment may be wrong. There are 12 residues in the CDR3. CDR1 SEHNR and CDR2 FQNEAQ come from the germline V gene (reference sequence). Here the CDR3 reads CASSRKEETQYF. CDR3 nucleotides: TGTGCCAGCAGCCGAAAGGAGGAGACCCAGTACTTC.

The chain couples TRBV7-9 to TRBJ2-4, with 7 positions matching TRBD1. The DNA matches TRBJ2-7 better at its end, which makes the J call doubtful. Germline CDR1 reads SEHNR; CDR2 reads FQNEAQ (reference sequence). This CDR3 is 15 amino acids long. CDR3 sequence: CASSYRTGRSYEQYF. DNA of the CDR3: TGTGCCAGCAGCTATCGGACAGGTCGATCTTACGAGCAGTACTTC.

The chain couples TRBV30 to TRBJ2-5; 10 bases fit TRBD1. V shed 1 base, J shed 11 bases, and the junction held 13 bases outside the gene matches. Per the germline V gene, CDR1 is GTSNPN and CDR2 is SVGIG (reference sequence). The CDR3 consists of 15 residues. The CDR3 is CAWSDPGQGLREQYF. The CDR3 DNA sequence: TGTGCCTGGAGTGACCCGGGACAGGGGCTTCGGGAGCAGTACTTC.

The rearrangement joins TRBV11-2 to TRBJ2-3; D remains unclear. V was shortened by 2 bases and J by 8 bases, with 14 bases between the two germline ends. The CDR3 sequence is 14 residues long. Germline-derived CDR1 and CDR2 are SGHAT and FQNNGV. CDR3 region: CASSLQLADGTQYF. CDR3 coding DNA: TGTGCCAGCAGCTTACAACTGGCGGATGGTACGCAGTATTTT.

This clonotype has at least ten counts. The CDR3 DNA sequence: TGCGCCAGCAGCTGGGTAGCGGGAGCCCCCTACGAGCAGTACTTC. Protein sequence: CASSWVAGAPYEQYF. The rearrangement uses TRBV5-1 and TRBJ2-7, with TRBD2 matching over 9 bases. Looked up from germline, CDR1 is SGHRS and CDR2 is YFSETQ. CDR3 length equals 15 residues. V lost 3 bases, J lost 2 bases, and 6 bases stayed unmatched. Full variable domain (missing parts from reference TRBV5-1 and TRBJ2-7): KAGVTQTPRYLIKTRGQQVTLSCSPISGHRSVSWYQQTPGQGLQFLFEYFSETQRNKGNFPGRFSGRQFSNSRSEMNVSTLELGDSALYLCASSWVAGAPYEQYFGPGTRLTVT.

This clonotype showed up just a few times. The V and J genes are TRBV29-1 and TRBJ2-1, with 9 positions matching TRBD2. The J segment lost 3 bases and the V segment lost 6 bases, leaving 6 bases of the junction unmatched. From germline, CDR1 is SQVTM and CDR2 ANQGSEA. The CDR3 covers 14 residues. The CDR3 sequence: CSVRSSGIYNEQFF. CDR3 bases: TGCAGCGTCAGATCTAGCGGGATCTACAATGAGCAGTTCTTC.

This clonotype appeared a few times. The chain uses TRBV18 and TRBJ2-5; 7 positions match TRBD1. Losses at the gene ends were 4 bases for V and 3 bases for J; bases not matched to a gene: 2. Germline assignment: CDR1 KGHSH and CDR2 LQKENI. The length of the CDR3 is 13 residues. The CDR3 DNA reads as TGTGCCAGCTCACACGGGACAGAAGAGACCCAGTACTTC. Translating gives CASSHGTEETQYF.

J is TRBJ1-5 and V is TRBV7-9, with 7 bases lining up with TRBD1. The V segment lost 4 bases and the J segment 9 bases; nucleotides outside the gene matches: 9. CDR3 size: 14 residues. In germline, CDR1 is SEHNR, CDR2 FQNEAQ (reference sequence). CDR3 loop: CASSSSTGPGPQHF. The CDR3 coding sequence is TGTGCCAGCAGCTCATCGACAGGGCCAGGGCCCCAGCATTTT.

The V gene is TRBV6-5, the J gene TRBJ2-3; possibly TRBD2 for D (6 bases). The CDR3 runs 13 residues. Germline assignment: CDR1 MNHEY and CDR2 SVGAGI. The V end was cut by 8 bases, the J end by 2 bases, with 11 bases between. Here the CDR3 DNA reads TGTGCCAGCCAGCGGGTGGACACAGATACGCAGTATTTT. Its protein is CASQRVDTDTQYF.

The genes are TRBV10-3 and TRBJ1-2; D remains ambiguous. This CDR3 region has 13 residues. The germline gives CDR1 ENHRY, CDR2 SYGVKD. V lost 6 bases and J 4 bases, leaving 12 bases between the germline ends. The CDR3 reads CAISQLEFYGYTF. As DNA, the CDR3 is TGTGCCATCAGCCAACTTGAGTTCTATGGCTACACCTTC.

In this sample, this clonotype turned up many times. V and J are TRBV20-1 and TRBJ2-7; D not certain. The CDR3 covers 12 residues. CDR1 DFQATT and CDR2 SNEGSKA come from the germline V gene (reference sequence). V dropped 0 bases and J dropped 6 bases, with 9 bases sitting between them. CDR3 amino acids: CSARDLGGEQYF. DNA of the CDR3: TGCAGTGCTAGAGATCTTGGCGGCGAGCAGTACTTC.

The chain is built from TRBV7-6 and TRBJ2-6; 10 nucleotides match TRBD1. Trimming cost V 10 bases and J 1 base; bases outside gene matches: 7. This CDR3 spans 16 amino acids. Germline assignment: CDR1 SGHVS and CDR2 FNYEAQ. CDR3 loop: CAIRTGGSSGANVLTF. DNA for the CDR3: TGTGCCATTCGGACAGGGGGATCATCTGGGGCCAACGTCCTGACTTTC.

The V call is TRBV4-3, the J call TRBJ2-7, with 10 bases identical to TRBD1. V was pared by 4 bases and J by 2 bases, with 8 bases of the junction left unmatched. CDR3 size: 16 residues. Germline V lookup: CDR1 LGHNA, CDR2 YSLEER. CDR3 coding DNA: TGCGCCAGCAGCCTCAGGTATGGGACAGGGGCCTACGAGCAGTACTTC. This codes for CASSLRYGTGAYEQYF.

The chain combines TRBV2 with TRBJ2-2; 9 nucleotides line up with TRBD2. Germline V gives CDR1 SNHLY, CDR2 FYNNEI. J lost 8 bases, V lost 7 bases, and 11 bases had no gene match. The CDR3 contains 15 residues. DNA of the CDR3: TGTGCCAGCACCCGACTAGCGGTCAGAGATGGGGAGCTGTTTTTT. This encodes CASTRLAVRDGELFF.

This clonotype was counted a few times. The V and J genes are TRBV15 and TRBJ2-3; TRBD1 agrees at 9 bases. This CDR3 region has 16 residues. Germline lookup yields CDR1 LNHNV and CDR2 YYDKDF (reference sequence). With V trimmed by 4 bases and J by 3 bases, 8 bases remained unmatched. The CDR3 DNA reads as TGTGCCACCAGCAAAGACCGGGACAGGGCAACAGATACGCAGTATTTT. Translation: CATSKDRDRATDTQYF.

The count of this clonotype is one. This may come from a read error, since a much larger clone is one base off. V gene TRBV7-9 combines with J gene TRBJ1-6; 8 bases line up with TRBD1. V was pared by 6 bases and J by 7 bases, with 2 bases of the junction left unmatched. CDR1 and CDR2 from the germline V gene are SEHNR and FQNEAQ (reference sequence). This CDR3 has 13 amino acids. CDR3 sequence: CASRRDRNSPLHF. In nucleotides, the CDR3 is TGTGCCAGCAGGCGGGACAGGAATTCACCCCTCCACTTT.

V is TRBV20-1 and J is TRBJ2-1; maybe TRBD2 (6 bases). V was trimmed by 3 bases and J by 5 bases, leaving 11 bases between them. CDR3 length: 13 amino acids. Germline V gene data show CDR1 as DFQATT and CDR2 as SNEGSKA (reference sequence). The CDR3 DNA follows: TGCAGTGCTAGGGCGGGGACCGACAATGAGCAGTTCTTC. Translated, it gives CSARAGTDNEQFF.

CDR3 coding DNA: TGTGCCAGCAGCCAAGTATCCTCCACGAACACCTCGGGGTATGGCTACACCTTC. It specifies CASSQVSSTNTSGYGYTF. V usage is TRBV4-2 and J usage is TRBJ1-2, with D uncertain. The CDR3 covers 18 residues. In germline, CDR1 is LGHNA, CDR2 YNFKEQ. Trimming removed 1 base from V and 5 bases from J, with 23 bases in between.

In nucleotides, the CDR3 is TGTGCCAGCAGCGGCACGGTCCTTACGCAGTATTTT. Translated: CASSGTVLTQYF. The chain has TRBV2 and TRBJ2-3; D gene unclear. The germline gives CDR1 SNHLY, CDR2 FYNNEI. The ends were cut back, 6 bases at V and 8 bases at J, with 12 bases in the middle. The CDR3 sequence is 12 residues long.